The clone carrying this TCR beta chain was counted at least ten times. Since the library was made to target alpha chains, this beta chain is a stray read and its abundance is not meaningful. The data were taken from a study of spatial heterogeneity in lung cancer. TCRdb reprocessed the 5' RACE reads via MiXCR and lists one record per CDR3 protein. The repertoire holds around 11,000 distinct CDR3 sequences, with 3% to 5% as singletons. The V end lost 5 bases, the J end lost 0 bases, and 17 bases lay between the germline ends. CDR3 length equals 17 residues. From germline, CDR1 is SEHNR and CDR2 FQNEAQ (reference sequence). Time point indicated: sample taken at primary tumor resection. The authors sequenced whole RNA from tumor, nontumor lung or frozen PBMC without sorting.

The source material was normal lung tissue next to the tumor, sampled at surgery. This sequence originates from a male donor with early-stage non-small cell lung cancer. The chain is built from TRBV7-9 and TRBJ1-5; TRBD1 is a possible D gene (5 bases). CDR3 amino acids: CASSRSSDTTSNQPQHF. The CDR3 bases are TGTGCCAGCAGCAGAAGTTCGGACACCACTAGCAATCAGCCCCAGCATTTT.